The following is a TCR beta chain sequence with its context. Its specificity is unknown. MiXCR was run by TCRdb on the reads, yielding one entry per CDR3 protein. Found here are fewer than 130,000 distinct CDR3 sequences, under 50% of them singletons; the top ten hold around 74%. This CDR3 is 14 amino acids long. Germline lookup yields CDR1 SGHDT and CDR2 YYEEEE. The V gene lost 0 bases and the J gene lost 3 bases, with 7 bases spanning the gap. The data are from a study of T cell repertoires in cytomegalovirus infection. Study-wide context: Based on public TCR beta signatures, there were indications of CMV infection and of a matching HLA type.

Study-wide results and limits: The study identified carriers of CMV plus the relevant HLA from cumulative public TCR beta family frequency. HLA-C-restricted, CMV-specific TCR beta clonotypes were dominant ex vivo.

The source material was CD8+ T cells from cultured PBMCs, sampled from culture after CMV antigen stimulation. This TCR was sampled from a human donor in good health (CMV status not recorded). Some clones in this sample may be carry-over from other donors' samples. The chain employs TRBV5-6 and TRBJ2-1; D not certain. The CDR3 is CASSLVGRYNEQFF. The CDR3 nucleotides read TGTGCCAGCAGCTTGGTGGGCCGCTACAATGAGCAGTTCTTC.